This T cell receptor (beta chain) was recorded in a study of T-cell reconstitution after alpha-beta-depleted transplantation in children. J lost 1 base, V lost 3 bases, and 6 bases had no gene match. Germline V gene lookup returns CDR1 DFQATT and CDR2 SNEGSKA (reference sequence). CDR3 size: 15 residues. This clonotype came up a few times. Its specificity is not known. Study-level points and caveats: The origin of high day-60 TCRbeta diversity in some patients lay in surviving recipient T cells and thymic progenitors.

Preparation of the TCRbeta library used unique molecular identifiers. TCRdb used MiXCR to reprocess the PCR reads, holding one entry per CDR3 protein. This table has approximately 800,000 distinct CDR3 sequences, roughly 15% appearing once. This TCR was recovered from a male patient between 10 and 17 years old who had a stem cell transplant for acute lymphoblastic leukemia, so the T cells may come from the graft donor. The rearrangement uses TRBV20-1 and TRBJ2-3; 8 nucleotides line up with TRBD2. This specimen consisted of PBMCs, mostly from graft donor cells, obtained 360 days after TCRalphabeta/CD19-depleted stem cell transplant. This CDR3 is CSASRGGLGTDTQYF. In DNA, the CDR3 is TGCAGTGCTAGTCGGGGGGGACTGGGCACAGATACGCAGTATTTT.